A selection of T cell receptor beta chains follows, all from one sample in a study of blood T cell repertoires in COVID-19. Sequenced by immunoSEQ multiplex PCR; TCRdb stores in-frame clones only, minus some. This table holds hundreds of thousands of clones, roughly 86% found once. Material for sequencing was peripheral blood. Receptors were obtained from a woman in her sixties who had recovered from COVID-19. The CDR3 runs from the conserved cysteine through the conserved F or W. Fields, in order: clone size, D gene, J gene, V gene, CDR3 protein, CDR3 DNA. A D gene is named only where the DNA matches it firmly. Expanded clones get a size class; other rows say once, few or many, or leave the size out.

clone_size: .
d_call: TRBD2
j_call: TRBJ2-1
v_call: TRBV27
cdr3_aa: CASSLRPSGGSSYNEQFF
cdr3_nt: TGTGCCAGCAGTTTAAGGCCTAGCGGGGGTAGCTCCTACAATGAGCAGTTCTTC

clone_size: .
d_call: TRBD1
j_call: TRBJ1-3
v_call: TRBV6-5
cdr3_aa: CASSYGWTGYGNTIYF
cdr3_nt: TGTGCCAGCAGTTATGGCTGGACAGGTTACGGAAACACCATATATTTT

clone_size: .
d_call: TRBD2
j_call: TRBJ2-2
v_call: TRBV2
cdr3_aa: CASISGGANTGELFF
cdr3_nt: TGTGCCAGCATTAGCGGGGGGGCGAACACCGGGGAGCTGTTTTTT

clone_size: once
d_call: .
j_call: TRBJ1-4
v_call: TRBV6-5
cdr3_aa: CASSYVGEKLFF
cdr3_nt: TGTGCCAGCAGTTACGTCGGTGAAAAACTGTTTTTT

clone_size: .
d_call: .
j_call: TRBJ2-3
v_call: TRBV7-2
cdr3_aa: CASSLLGGAADTQYF
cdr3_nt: TGTGCCAGCAGCTTACTCGGCGGGGCGGCAGATACGCAGTATTTT

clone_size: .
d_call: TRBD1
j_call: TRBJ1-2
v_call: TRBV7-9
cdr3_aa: CASSTTGGAYGYTF
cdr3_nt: TGTGCCAGCAGCACTACAGGGGGAGCCTATGGCTACACCTTC

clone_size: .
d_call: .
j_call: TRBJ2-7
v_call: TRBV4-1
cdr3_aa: CASSQRWGGIRIWEQYF
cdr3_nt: TGCGCCAGCAGCCAACGATGGGGAGGCATAAGGATTTGGGAGCAGTACTTC

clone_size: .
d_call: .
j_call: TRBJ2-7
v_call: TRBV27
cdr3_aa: CASSPPGTREQYF
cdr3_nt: TGTGCCAGCAGCCCCCCCGGCACTAGGGAGCAGTACTTC

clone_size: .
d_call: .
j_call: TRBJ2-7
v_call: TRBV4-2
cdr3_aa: CASSQDLGSEQYF
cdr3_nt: TGTGCCAGCAGCCAAGATCTCGGGTCCGAGCAGTACTTC

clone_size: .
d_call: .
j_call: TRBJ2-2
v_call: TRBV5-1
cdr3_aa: CASSAGSDTGELFF
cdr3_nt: TGCGCCAGCAGTGCAGGGTCGGACACCGGGGAGCTGTTTTTT

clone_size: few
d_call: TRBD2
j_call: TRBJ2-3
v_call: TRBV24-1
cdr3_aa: CATSDQGLAAGGNTQYF
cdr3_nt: TGTGCCACCAGTGATCAAGGACTAGCGGCGGGGGGAAATACGCAGTATTTT

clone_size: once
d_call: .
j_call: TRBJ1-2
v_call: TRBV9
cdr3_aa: CASSVGLSGDGYTF
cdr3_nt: TGTGCCAGCAGCGTAGGATTGTCGGGGGATGGCTACACCTTC

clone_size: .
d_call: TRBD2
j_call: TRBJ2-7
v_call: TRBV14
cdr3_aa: CASSRQRGGPYEQYF
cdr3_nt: TGTGCCAGCAGCCGTCAGCGGGGGGGCCCATACGAGCAGTACTTC

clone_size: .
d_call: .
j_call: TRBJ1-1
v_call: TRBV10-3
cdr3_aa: CAISEPQGMNTEAFF
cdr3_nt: TGTGCCATCAGTGAACCCCAGGGAATGAACACTGAAGCTTTCTTT

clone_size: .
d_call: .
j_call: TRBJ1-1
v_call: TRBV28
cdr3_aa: CASPGRGMNTEAFF
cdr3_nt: TGTGCCAGCCCGGGACGGGGGATGAACACTGAAGCTTTCTTT

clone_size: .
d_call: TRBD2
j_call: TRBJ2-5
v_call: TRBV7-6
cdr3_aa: CASSFVAGPGETQYF
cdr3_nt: TGTGCCAGCAGCTTTGTAGCGGGCCCCGGGGAGACCCAGTACTTC

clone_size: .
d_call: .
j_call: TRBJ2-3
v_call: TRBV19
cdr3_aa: CASTGRPPRDTQYF
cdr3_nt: TGTGCCAGTACAGGCAGGCCTCCGAGAGATACGCAGTATTTT

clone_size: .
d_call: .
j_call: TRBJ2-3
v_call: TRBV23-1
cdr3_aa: CASSQFSGNNTDTQYF
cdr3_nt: TGCGCCAGCAGTCAATTCTCAGGGAACAACACAGATACGCAGTATTTT

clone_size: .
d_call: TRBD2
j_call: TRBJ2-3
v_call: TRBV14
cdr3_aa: CASSQGGLAAPIRTDTQYF
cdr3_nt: TGTGCCAGCAGCCAAGGAGGACTAGCGGCCCCCATTCGCACAGATACGCAGTATTTT

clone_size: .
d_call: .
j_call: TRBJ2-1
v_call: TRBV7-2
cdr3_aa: CASSLSTVYNEQFF
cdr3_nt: TGTGCCAGCAGCTTATCGACAGTCTACAATGAGCAGTTCTTC

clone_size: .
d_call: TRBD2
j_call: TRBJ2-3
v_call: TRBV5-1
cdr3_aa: CASRRTSGQDTQYF
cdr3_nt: TGCGCCAGCAGGCGTACTAGCGGGCAGGATACGCAGTATTTT

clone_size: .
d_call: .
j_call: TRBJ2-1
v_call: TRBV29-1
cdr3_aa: CSVEVRLNEQFF
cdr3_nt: TGCAGCGTTGAAGTCAGATTAAATGAGCAGTTCTTC

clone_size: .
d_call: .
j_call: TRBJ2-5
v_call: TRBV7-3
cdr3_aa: CASSGGAGQETQYF
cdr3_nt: TGTGCCAGCAGCGGAGGGGCAGGCCAAGAGACCCAGTACTTC

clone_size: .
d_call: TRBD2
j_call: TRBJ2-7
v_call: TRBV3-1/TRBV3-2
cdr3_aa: CASSHREGYEQYF
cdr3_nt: TGTGCCAGCAGCCACAGGGAGGGCTACGAGCAGTACTTC

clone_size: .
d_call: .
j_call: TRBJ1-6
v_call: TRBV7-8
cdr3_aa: CASSLAQSPLHF
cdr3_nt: TGTGCCAGCAGCTTAGCTCAGTCACCCCTCCACTTT

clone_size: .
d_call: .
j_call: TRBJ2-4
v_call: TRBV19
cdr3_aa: CASSIGRERAQNIQYF
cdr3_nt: TGTGCCAGTAGTATCGGACGGGAACGAGCCCAAAACATTCAGTACTTC

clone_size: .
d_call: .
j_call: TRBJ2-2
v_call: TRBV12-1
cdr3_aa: CASSFIPDDEQIGELFF
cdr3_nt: TGTGCCAGCAGCTTTATCCCCGACGACGAACAGATCGGGGAGCTGTTTTTT

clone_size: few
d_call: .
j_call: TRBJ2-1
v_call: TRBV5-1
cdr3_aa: CASSSGTSSYNEQFF
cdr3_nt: TGCGCCAGCAGCTCCGGGACAAGTTCCTACAATGAGCAGTTCTTC

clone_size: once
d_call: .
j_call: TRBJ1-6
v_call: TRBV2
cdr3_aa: CASSEARGNSPLHF
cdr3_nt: TGTGCCAGCAGTGAGGCCAGAGGCAATTCACCCCTCCACTTT

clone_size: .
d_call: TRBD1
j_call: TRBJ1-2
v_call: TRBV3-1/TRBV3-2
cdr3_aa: CASSLGTGTGGGYTF
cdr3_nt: TGTGCCAGCAGCCTCGGGACAGGGACGGGAGGTGGCTACACCTTC

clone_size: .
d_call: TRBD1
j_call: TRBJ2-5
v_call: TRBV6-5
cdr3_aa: CASSQGQWGETQYF
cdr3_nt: TGTGCCAGCAGCCAGGGACAGTGGGGTGAGACCCAGTACTTC

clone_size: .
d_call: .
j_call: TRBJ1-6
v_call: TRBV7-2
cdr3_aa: CASSFELRSYNSPLHF
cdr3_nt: TGTGCCAGCAGCTTTGAACTCCGCTCCTATAATTCACCCCTCCACTTT

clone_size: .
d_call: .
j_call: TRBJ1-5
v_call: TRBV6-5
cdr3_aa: CASSREIGPQHF
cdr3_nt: TGTGCCAGCAGTCGGGAAATTGGACCCCAGCATTTT

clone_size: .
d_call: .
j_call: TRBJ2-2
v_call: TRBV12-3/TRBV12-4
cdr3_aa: CASSWNTGELFF
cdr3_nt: TGTGCCAGCAGCTGGAACACCGGGGAGCTGTTTTTT

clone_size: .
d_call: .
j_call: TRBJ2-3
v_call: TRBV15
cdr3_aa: CATSRDLGGAGLSYTQYF
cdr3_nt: TGTGCCACCAGCAGAGATTTGGGAGGCGCGGGTCTCAGCTATACGCAGTATTTT

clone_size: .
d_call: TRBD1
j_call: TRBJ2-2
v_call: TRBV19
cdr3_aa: CASSIFVTGGSSGELFF
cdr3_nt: TGTGCCAGTAGTATTTTTGTGACAGGGGGCTCTTCCGGGGAGCTGTTTTTT

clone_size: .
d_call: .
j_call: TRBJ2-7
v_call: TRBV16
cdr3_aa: CASSPSGEVWYF
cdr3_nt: TGTGCCAGCAGCCCCTCTGGGGAGGTGTGGTACTTC

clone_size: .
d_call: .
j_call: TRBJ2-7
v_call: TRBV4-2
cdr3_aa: CASSPSLPGHGPYYEQYF
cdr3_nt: TGTGCCAGCAGCCCCAGCCTCCCGGGACACGGGCCGTACTACGAGCAGTACTTC

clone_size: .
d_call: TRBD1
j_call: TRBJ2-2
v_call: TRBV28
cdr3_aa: CASSLYHRGTGELFF
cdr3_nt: TGTGCCAGCAGTTTATATCACAGGGGCACCGGGGAGCTGTTTTTT

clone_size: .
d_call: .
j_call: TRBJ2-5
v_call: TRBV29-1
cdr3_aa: CSVGAQTQETQYF
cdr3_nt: TGCAGCGTTGGGGCGCAAACCCAAGAGACCCAGTACTTC

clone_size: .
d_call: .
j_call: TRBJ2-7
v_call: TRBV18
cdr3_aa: CASSPQVQSYEQYF
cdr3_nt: TGTGCCAGCTCACCCCAGGTACAGAGCTACGAGCAGTACTTC

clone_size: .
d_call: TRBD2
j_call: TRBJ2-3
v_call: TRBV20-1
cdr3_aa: CSASPIAAGGDTQYF
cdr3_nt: TGCAGTGCTAGTCCCATCGCAGCGGGGGGGGATACGCAGTATTTT

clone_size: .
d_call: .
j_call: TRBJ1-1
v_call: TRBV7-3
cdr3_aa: CASSLTEYTEAFF
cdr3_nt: TGTGCCAGCAGCTTAACGGAGTACACTGAAGCTTTCTTT

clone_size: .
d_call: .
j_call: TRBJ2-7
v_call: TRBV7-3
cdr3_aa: CASSLLESGEQYF
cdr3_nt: TGTGCCAGCAGCTTATTGGAGTCCGGCGAGCAGTACTTC

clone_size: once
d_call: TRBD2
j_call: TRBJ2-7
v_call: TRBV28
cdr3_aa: CASSLAGGSSYEQYF
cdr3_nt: TGTGCCAGCAGTCTAGCGGGGGGTAGCTCCTACGAGCAGTACTTC

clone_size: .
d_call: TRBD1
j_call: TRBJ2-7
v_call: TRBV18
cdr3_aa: CASSPGDRVVDEQYF
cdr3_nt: TGTGCCAGCTCACCCGGCGACAGGGTGGTCGACGAGCAGTACTTC

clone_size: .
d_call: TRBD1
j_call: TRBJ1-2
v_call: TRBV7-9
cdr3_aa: CASIDRDRDYGYTF
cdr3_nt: TGTGCCAGCATCGACCGGGACAGGGACTATGGCTACACCTTC

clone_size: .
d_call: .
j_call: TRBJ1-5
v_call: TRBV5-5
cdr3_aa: CASSPRDQPQHF
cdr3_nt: TGTGCCAGCAGCCCCCGCGATCAGCCCCAGCATTTT

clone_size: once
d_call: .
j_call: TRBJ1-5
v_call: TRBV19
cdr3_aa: CARYRDRQPQHF
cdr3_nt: TGTGCCCGGTACAGGGATCGGCAGCCCCAGCATTTT

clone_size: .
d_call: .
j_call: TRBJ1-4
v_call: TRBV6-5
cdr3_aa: CASTLGMRAGGKLFF
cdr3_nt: TGTGCCAGCACGCTGGGGATGCGGGCCGGGGGAAAACTGTTTTTT

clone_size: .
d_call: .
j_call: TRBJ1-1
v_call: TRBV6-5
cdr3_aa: CASRPPRDTEAFF
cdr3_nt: TGTGCCAGCAGACCCCCGAGAGACACTGAAGCTTTCTTT

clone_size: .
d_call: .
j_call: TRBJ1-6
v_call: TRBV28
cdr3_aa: CATNVRGGANSPLHF
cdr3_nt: TGTGCCACTAACGTTAGAGGGGGGGCGAATTCACCCCTCCACTTT

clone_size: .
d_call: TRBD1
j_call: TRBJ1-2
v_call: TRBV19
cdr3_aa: CASPTGFKGYTF
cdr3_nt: TGTGCCAGCCCGACAGGGTTTAAGGGCTACACCTTC

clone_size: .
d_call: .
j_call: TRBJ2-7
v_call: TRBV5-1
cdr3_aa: CASSLPAYEQYF
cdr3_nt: TGCGCCAGCAGCTTGCCGGCCTACGAGCAGTACTTC

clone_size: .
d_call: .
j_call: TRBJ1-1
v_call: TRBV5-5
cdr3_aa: CASSTQGYTEAFF
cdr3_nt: TGTGCCAGCAGCACACAGGGTTACACTGAAGCTTTCTTT

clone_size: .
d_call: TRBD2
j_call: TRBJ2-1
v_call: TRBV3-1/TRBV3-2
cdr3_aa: CASSQLLAGGVSYNEQFF
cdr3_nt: TGTGCCAGCAGCCAGCTTCTAGCGGGGGGCGTGTCCTACAATGAGCAGTTCTTC

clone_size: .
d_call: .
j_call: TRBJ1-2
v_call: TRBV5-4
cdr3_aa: CASSPGSNYGYTF
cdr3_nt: TGTGCCAGCTCCCCGGGGAGTAACTATGGCTACACCTTC